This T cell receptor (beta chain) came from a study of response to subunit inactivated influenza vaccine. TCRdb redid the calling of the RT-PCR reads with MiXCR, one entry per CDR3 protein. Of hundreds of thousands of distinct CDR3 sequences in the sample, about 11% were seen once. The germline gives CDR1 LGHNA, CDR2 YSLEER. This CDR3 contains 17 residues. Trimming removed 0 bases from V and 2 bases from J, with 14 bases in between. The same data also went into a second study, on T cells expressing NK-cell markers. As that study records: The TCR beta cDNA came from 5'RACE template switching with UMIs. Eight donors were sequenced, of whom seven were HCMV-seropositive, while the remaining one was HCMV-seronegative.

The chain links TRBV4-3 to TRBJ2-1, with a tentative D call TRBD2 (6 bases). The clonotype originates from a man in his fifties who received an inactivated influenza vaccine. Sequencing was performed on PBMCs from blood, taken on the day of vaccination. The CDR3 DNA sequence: TGCGCCAGCAGCCAAGATACTAGGGAGGATCCCTACAATGAGCAGTTCTTC. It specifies CASSQDTREDPYNEQFF.